Shown below are 30 T cell receptor beta chains from a single sample sequenced in a study of OX40 agonist ivuxolimab in advanced cancers. Method: immunoSEQ multiplex PCR; TCRdb's copy keeps in-frame clones and lacks some. The sample has approximately 60,000 clones; roughly 80% are singletons. Sequenced material: CD4+ or CD8+ T cells sorted from blood, taken in a trial of the OX40 agonist ivuxolimab. The receptors originated from an adult with an advanced solid tumor such as melanoma, head and neck, liver or kidney cancer.

J is TRBJ1-1 and V is TRBV30; D is perhaps TRBD1 (6 bases). V gave up 2 bases and J gave up 1 base, with 17 bases separating them. CDR3 length: 16 residues. From germline, CDR1 is GTSNPN and CDR2 SVGIG (reference sequence). The CDR3 region has the DNA TGTGCCTGGAGTTCGTTGGTTGGCAGGGGGAACACTGAAGCTTTCTTT. It yields the protein CAWSSLVGRGNTEAFF.

The chain has TRBV7-2 and TRBJ1-3, with 8 bases identical to TRBD1. The germline CDR1 and CDR2 sequences are SGHTA and FQGNSA. The CDR3 is 16 amino acids. V was pared by 4 bases and J by 2 bases, with 7 bases of the junction left unmatched. CDR3 loop: CASSYTTGVTGNTIYF. In DNA, the CDR3 is TGTGCCAGCAGCTACACGACAGGGGTAACTGGAAACACCATATATTTT.

This clone was seen only once. V gene TRBV2 combines with J gene TRBJ1-1, with TRBD1 matching 7 bases. This CDR3 has 14 amino acids. Looked up from germline, CDR1 is SNHLY and CDR2 is FYNNEI. After removal of 5 bases from V and 4 bases from J, the junction contained 7 bases not matched to a gene. The DNA for the CDR3 is TGTGCCAGCAGTTTTGGAGGGGGCGGCACTGAAGCTTTCTTT. This encodes CASSFGGGGTEAFF.

This chain uses TRBV19 with TRBJ1-2; 10 nucleotides match TRBD1. Per germline, CDR1 LNHDA and CDR2 SQIVND (reference sequence). Losses at the gene ends were 4 bases for V and 5 bases for J; bases not matched to a gene: 7. The CDR3 is made up of 15 amino acids. CDR3 nucleotide sequence: TGTGCCAGTAGTACCCAACCGGGACAGGGGTATGGCTACACCTTC. Its translation: CASSTQPGQGYGYTF.

The rearrangement joins TRBV5-1 to TRBJ2-3, with 13 bases lining up with TRBD2. Germline values: CDR1 SGHRS, CDR2 YFSETQ. Trimming removed 4 bases from V and 5 bases from J; junction bases left unmatched: 7. This CDR3 is 16 amino acids long. CDR3 DNA: TGCGCCAGCAGCCGAGGACTAGCGGGAGAGTTAGATACGCAGTATTTT. It specifies CASSRGLAGELDTQYF.

This clone was picked up one time. This chain joins TRBV6-1 and TRBJ2-1, with 11 nucleotides matching TRBD2. Germline V gene lookup returns CDR1 MNHNS and CDR2 SASEGT. The V gene end was trimmed by 6 bases and the J gene end by 9 bases; junction bases not matched to a gene: 10. There are 15 residues in the CDR3. The CDR3 loop is CASRYSGRDSGEQFF. The CDR3 nucleotides are TGTGCCAGCAGATATAGCGGGAGGGATTCAGGTGAGCAGTTCTTC.

A few counts support this clone. This sample also contains other DNA sequences that code for the same CDR3. The CDR3 DNA follows: TGTGCCAGCAGCATAAACGAAAGGGGTAAACAGTACTTC. Translating gives CASSINERGKQYF. V gene TRBV14 combines with J gene TRBJ2-7; the D gene is possibly TRBD1 (5 bases). V was shortened by 5 bases and J by 10 bases, with 18 bases between the two germline ends. Germline CDR1 is SGHDN and CDR2 is FVKESK. This CDR3 has 13 amino acids.

The J gene is TRBJ2-7, the V gene TRBV5-1, with 11 bases aligning to TRBD2. With V trimmed by 7 bases and J by 2 bases, 17 bases remained unmatched. Germline CDR1 SGHRS, CDR2 YFSETQ. The CDR3 extends over 18 amino acids. The CDR3 sequence is CASSAGGLAARDTYEQYF. CDR3 DNA sequence: TGCGCCAGCTCAGCAGGGGGACTAGCGGCCCGTGACACCTACGAGCAGTACTTC.

The V and J genes are TRBV4-3 and TRBJ2-7, with 8 bases fitting TRBD1. The junction had 6 bases not matched to a gene; V was cut back by 3 bases and J by 2 bases. The CDR3 runs 15 residues. CDR1 and CDR2 (germline): LGHNA, YSLEER. The CDR3 coding sequence is TGCGCCAGCAGCCAGGGAAACAGGGGGACCTACGAGCAGTACTTC. This sequence encodes CASSQGNRGTYEQYF.

V is TRBV7-3 and J is TRBJ2-1; no clear D. V was pared by 2 bases and J by 7 bases, with 18 bases between. CDR3 size: 16 residues. Germline V gives CDR1 SGHTA, CDR2 FQGTGA. In nucleotides, the CDR3 is TGTGCCAGCAGCTTATCATCGGCACAGCTACTAAATGAGCAGTTCTTC. This sequence encodes CASSLSSAQLLNEQFF.

The CDR3 loop reads CASSLRGTGANVLTF. The CDR3 DNA is TGTGCCAGCAGCTTAAGGGGCACTGGGGCCAACGTCCTGACTTTC. The chain employs TRBV13 and TRBJ2-6; a possible D gene is TRBD1 (5 bases). V lost 2 bases to trimming and J lost 2 bases, with 7 bases between them. CDR1 is PRHDT and CDR2 is FYEKMQ in the germline V gene (reference sequence). CDR3 length: 15 residues.

The chain has TRBV5-4 and TRBJ2-3; TRBD2 might be the D (6 bases). The germline CDR1 and CDR2 sequences are SGHNT and YYREEE (reference sequence). The CDR3 has 15 residues. Trimming removed 1 base from V and 1 base from J, with 10 bases in between. CDR3 protein: CASSLSASGTDTQYF. In nucleotides, the CDR3 is TGTGCCAGCAGCTTGTCGGCTAGCGGCACAGATACGCAGTATTTT.

In its sample, this clone was seen a few times. The gene calls are TRBV7-9 and TRBJ2-2; no clear D. In germline, CDR1 is SEHNR, CDR2 FQNEAQ (reference sequence). The germline V and J ends were trimmed by 7 bases and 6 bases, with 15 bases remaining between them. CDR3 length: 14 residues. The CDR3 sequence is CASTSASTAGELFF. The CDR3 coding sequence is TGTGCCAGCACCTCGGCTAGTACCGCCGGGGAGCTGTTTTTT.

The chain uses TRBV6-1 and TRBJ1-3, with TRBD1 as a possible D gene (5 bases). The germline V and J ends were trimmed by 6 bases and 2 bases, with 8 bases remaining between them. CDR3 length equals 13 residues. CDR1 MNHNS and CDR2 SASEGT come from the germline V gene. This chain's CDR3 is CASRVTAGNTIYF. CDR3 DNA: TGTGCCAGCAGGGTGACAGCTGGAAACACCATATATTTT.

The rearrangement links TRBV28 to TRBJ2-7, with unresolved D. This CDR3 region has 12 residues. Germline V CDR1 and CDR2: MDHEN, SYDVKM. The germline V and J ends were trimmed by 2 bases and 5 bases, with 7 bases remaining between them. The CDR3 loop is CASSLQFHEQYF. For the CDR3, the DNA is TGTGCCAGCAGTTTACAGTTCCACGAGCAGTACTTC.

The V and J genes are TRBV9 and TRBJ2-3; D is unclear. Germline V gene data show CDR1 as SGDLS and CDR2 as YYNGEE. Trimming removed 4 bases from V and 2 bases from J, with 5 bases in between. The CDR3 runs 12 residues. As DNA, the CDR3 is TGTGCCAGCAGCCCCCCCACAGATACGCAGTATTTT. Protein product: CASSPPTDTQYF.

The rearrangement joins TRBV30 to TRBJ1-1; TRBD1 agrees at 9 bases. Per germline, CDR1 GTSNPN and CDR2 SVGIG (reference sequence). The CDR3 consists of 13 residues. Trimming removed 2 bases from V and 3 bases from J; junction bases left unmatched: 1. CDR3 loop: CAWSRQGDTEAFF. The CDR3 region has the DNA TGTGCCTGGAGTAGACAGGGGGACACTGAAGCTTTCTTT.

V usage is TRBV4-2 and J usage is TRBJ2-7; 11 bases are shared with TRBD2. The CDR3 covers 14 residues. From germline, CDR1 is LGHNA and CDR2 YNFKEQ. Losses at the gene ends were 4 bases for V and 3 bases for J; bases not matched to a gene: 2. In nucleotides, the CDR3 is TGTGCCAGCAGCCTCGGACTAGCGGGCTACGAGCAGTACTTC. Its protein is CASSLGLAGYEQYF.

The rearrangement joins TRBV2 to TRBJ2-3; 9 positions agree with TRBD1. The CDR3 length is 15 residues. Germline V gene sequence: CDR1 SNHLY, CDR2 FYNNEI. V lost 2 bases, J lost 7 bases, and 7 bases stayed unmatched. CDR3 sequence reads: CASSEIRTGENTQYF. The CDR3 bases are TGTGCCAGCAGTGAAATCCGGACAGGGGAAAATACGCAGTATTTT.

This chain uses TRBV7-2 with TRBJ2-5, with 8 bases aligning to TRBD1. The CDR3 spans 14 residues. From germline, CDR1 is SGHTA and CDR2 FQGNSA. V lost 5 bases, J lost 5 bases, and 7 bases stayed unmatched. The CDR3 nucleotides read TGTGCCAGCAGCCCGGACAGGGTGGCGGAGACCCAGTACTTC. Translating it yields CASSPDRVAETQYF.

The chain joins TRBV6-1 to TRBJ1-1; D is unclear. Germline V gene data show CDR1 as MNHNS and CDR2 as SASEGT. Trimming stripped 10 bases from V and 4 bases from J, with 19 bases between. There are 14 residues in the CDR3. The DNA of the CDR3 is TGTGCCAACACTAACGGGAGCCCGGGCACTGAAGCTTTCTTT. It specifies CANTNGSPGTEAFF.

V gene TRBV19 combines with J gene TRBJ2-2; D may match TRBD1 or TRBD2 (5 bases each). CDR3 length equals 17 residues. The germline V gene encodes CDR1 LNHDA and CDR2 SQIVND (reference sequence). V was trimmed by 8 bases and J by 5 bases, leaving 24 bases between them. The CDR3 reads CASATGTQLGDTGELFF. In nucleotides, the CDR3 is TGTGCCAGTGCTACCGGGACGCAACTAGGTGATACCGGGGAGCTGTTTTTT.

The V and J genes are TRBV15 and TRBJ2-5, with 8 bases fitting TRBD2. The germline gives CDR1 LNHNV, CDR2 YYDKDF (reference sequence). The CDR3 spans 15 residues. V lost 4 bases to trimming and J lost 1 base; unmatched junction nucleotides: 5. In DNA form, the CDR3 reads TGTGCCACCAGCATGCCGGGAGGGCCCCAAGAGACCCAGTACTTC. This sequence encodes CATSMPGGPQETQYF.

CDR3: CATSRGQNTEAFF. Here the CDR3 DNA reads TGTGCCACCAGCAGAGGCCAGAACACTGAAGCTTTCTTT. The chain links TRBV15 to TRBJ1-1, with unresolved D. The germline V gene encodes CDR1 LNHNV and CDR2 YYDKDF (reference sequence). This CDR3 region has 13 residues. Trimming removed 1 base at V and 1 base at J, with 4 bases between.

The J gene is TRBJ1-2, the V gene TRBV18; 8 bases align to TRBD1. CDR1 and CDR2 (germline): KGHSH, LQKENI. Trimming took 3 bases from V and 7 from J; bases not matched to a gene: 7. The CDR3 runs 14 residues. CDR3 coding DNA: TGTGCCAGCTCACCCTACACAGGGGGAGGTGGCTACACCTTC. Amino acid sequence: CASSPYTGGGGYTF.

The CDR3 bases are TGTGCCAGCAGCGAACAGCCGCGAGAGATCTACGAGCAGTACTTC. It specifies CASSEQPREIYEQYF. This chain joins TRBV6-1 and TRBJ2-7; D unclear. Trimming took 6 bases from V and 3 from J, leaving 18 bases between them. Per the germline V gene, CDR1 is MNHNS and CDR2 is SASEGT. CDR3 length: 15 residues.

The V gene is TRBV5-1, the J gene TRBJ2-1, with a weak D call TRBD1 (6 bases). Deletions cut 7 bases from V and 7 bases from J, with 12 bases between. Per the germline V gene, CDR1 is SGHRS and CDR2 is YFSETQ. The CDR3 is 12 amino acids. CDR3 sequence (DNA): TGCGCCAGCTCGGGACAATTTAATGAGCAGTTCTTC. It yields the protein CASSGQFNEQFF. Drawing the rest from reference TRBV5-1 and TRBJ2-1, the complete variable domain is KAGVTQTPRYLIKTRGQQVTLSCSPISGHRSVSWYQQTPGQGLQFLFEYFSETQRNKGNFPGRFSGRQFSNSRSEMNVSTLELGDSALYLCASSGQFNEQFFGPGTRLTVL.

The J gene is TRBJ2-2, the V gene TRBV11-2; 8 nucleotides line up with TRBD1. This CDR3 comprises 16 residues. Germline CDR1 SGHAT, CDR2 FQNNGV. The junction had 4 bases not matched to a gene; V was cut back by 2 bases and J by 2 bases. CDR3 sequence: CASSLNRGSNTGELFF. CDR3 DNA sequence: TGTGCCAGCAGCTTAAACAGGGGGTCAAACACCGGGGAGCTGTTTTTT.

The chain couples TRBV5-1 to TRBJ1-1, with D maybe TRBD1 (6 bases). Trimming pared 4 bases from V and 3 bases from J, leaving 19 bases between. This CDR3 has 16 residues. The germline gives CDR1 SGHRS, CDR2 YFSETQ. The CDR3, as DNA: TGCGCCAGCAGCACCCTTCCCTTGCCAGGGGACACTGAAGCTTTCTTT. Encoded protein: CASSTLPLPGDTEAFF. Using reference TRBV5-1 and TRBJ1-1 for the parts outside the CDR3, the full variable domain is KAGVTQTPRYLIKTRGQQVTLSCSPISGHRSVSWYQQTPGQGLQFLFEYFSETQRNKGNFPGRFSGRQFSNSRSEMNVSTLELGDSALYLCASSTLPLPGDTEAFFGQGTRLTVV.

The V and J genes are TRBV5-1 and TRBJ1-1; 9 bases are shared with TRBD1. The J segment lost 4 bases and the V segment lost 4 bases, leaving 2 bases of the junction unmatched. CDR1 is SGHRS, CDR2 YFSETQ, per germline. The CDR3 is 13 amino acids. In nucleotides, the CDR3 is TGCGCCAGCAGCGGGGGACAGGGCACTGAAGCTTTCTTT. It translates to CASSGGQGTEAFF.